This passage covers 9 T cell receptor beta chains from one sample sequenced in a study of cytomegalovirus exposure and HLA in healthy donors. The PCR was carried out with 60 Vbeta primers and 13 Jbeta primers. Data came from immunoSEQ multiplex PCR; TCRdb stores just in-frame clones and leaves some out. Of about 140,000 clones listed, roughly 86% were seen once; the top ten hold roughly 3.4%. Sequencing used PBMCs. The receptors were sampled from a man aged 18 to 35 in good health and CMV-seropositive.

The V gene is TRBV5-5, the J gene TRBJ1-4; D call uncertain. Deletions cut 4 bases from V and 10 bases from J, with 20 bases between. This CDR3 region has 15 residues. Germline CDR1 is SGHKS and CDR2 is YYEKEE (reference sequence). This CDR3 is CASSIPDVGEGKLFF. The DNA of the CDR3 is TGTGCCAGCAGCATCCCCGACGTGGGCGAGGGAAAACTGTTTTTT.

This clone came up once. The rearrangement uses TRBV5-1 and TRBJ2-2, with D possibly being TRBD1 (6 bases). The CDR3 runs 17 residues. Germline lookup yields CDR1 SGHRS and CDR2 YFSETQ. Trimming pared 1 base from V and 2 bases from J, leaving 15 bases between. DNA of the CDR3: TGCGCCAGCAGCTTGCTGGGGACAAAAATCAACACCGGGGAGCTGTTTTTT. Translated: CASSLLGTKINTGELFF.

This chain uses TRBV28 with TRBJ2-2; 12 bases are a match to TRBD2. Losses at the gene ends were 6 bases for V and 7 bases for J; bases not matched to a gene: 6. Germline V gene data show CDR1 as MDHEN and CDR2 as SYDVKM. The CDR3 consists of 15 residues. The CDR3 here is CASSLAGGPGGELFF. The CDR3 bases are TGTGCCAGCAGCCTAGCGGGAGGGCCGGGCGGGGAGCTGTTTTTT. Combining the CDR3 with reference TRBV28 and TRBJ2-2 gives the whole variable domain DVKVTQSSRYLVKRTGEKVFLECVQDMDHENMFWYRQDPGLGLRLIYFSYDVKMKEKGDIPEGYSVSREKKERFSLILESASTNQTSMYLCASSLAGGPGGELFFGEGSRLTVL.

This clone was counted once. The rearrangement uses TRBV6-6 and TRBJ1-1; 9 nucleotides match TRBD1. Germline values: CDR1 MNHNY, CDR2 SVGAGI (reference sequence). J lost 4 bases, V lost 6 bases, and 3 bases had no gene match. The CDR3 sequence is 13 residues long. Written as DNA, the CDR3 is TGTGCCAGCAGGACAGGGGGGGTCACTGAAGCTTTCTTT. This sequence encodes CASRTGGVTEAFF.

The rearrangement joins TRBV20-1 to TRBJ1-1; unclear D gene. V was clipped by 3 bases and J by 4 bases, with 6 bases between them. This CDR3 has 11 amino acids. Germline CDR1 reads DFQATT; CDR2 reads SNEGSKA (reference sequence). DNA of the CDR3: TGCAGTGCTAGTTGGCTCACTGAAGCTTTCTTT. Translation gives CSASWLTEAFF.

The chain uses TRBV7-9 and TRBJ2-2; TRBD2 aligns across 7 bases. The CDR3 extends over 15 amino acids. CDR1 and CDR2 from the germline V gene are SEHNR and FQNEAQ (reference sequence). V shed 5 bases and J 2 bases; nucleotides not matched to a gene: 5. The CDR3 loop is CASSPGGGNTGELFF. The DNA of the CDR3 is TGTGCCAGCAGCCCGGGGGGAGGAAACACCGGGGAGCTGTTTTTT.

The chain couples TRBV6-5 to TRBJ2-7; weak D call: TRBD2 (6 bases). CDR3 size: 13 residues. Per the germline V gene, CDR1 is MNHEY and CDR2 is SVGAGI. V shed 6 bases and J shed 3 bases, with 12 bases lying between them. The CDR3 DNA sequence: TGTGCCAGCAGGGATAGCGGCTACTACGAGCAGTACTTC. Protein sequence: CASRDSGYYEQYF.

Here the CDR3 DNA reads TGTGCCAGCAGCTCCCTAGGTCGAGTGACTGAAGCTTTCTTT. Translation gives CASSSLGRVTEAFF. The chain joins TRBV7-8 to TRBJ1-1, with D unresolved. Germline lookup yields CDR1 SGHVS and CDR2 FQNEAQ. Trimming stripped 4 bases from V and 5 bases from J, with 14 bases between. The CDR3 is made up of 14 amino acids.

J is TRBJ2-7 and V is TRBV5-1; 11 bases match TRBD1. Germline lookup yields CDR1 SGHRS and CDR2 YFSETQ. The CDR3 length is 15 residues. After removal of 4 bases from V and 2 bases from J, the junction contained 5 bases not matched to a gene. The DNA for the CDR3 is TGCGCCAGCAGCACGCCGGGACAGGGGGCCTACGAGCAGTACTTC. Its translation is CASSTPGQGAYEQYF. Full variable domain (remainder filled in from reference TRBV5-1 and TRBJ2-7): KAGVTQTPRYLIKTRGQQVTLSCSPISGHRSVSWYQQTPGQGLQFLFEYFSETQRNKGNFPGRFSGRQFSNSRSEMNVSTLELGDSALYLCASSTPGQGAYEQYFGPGTRLTVT.